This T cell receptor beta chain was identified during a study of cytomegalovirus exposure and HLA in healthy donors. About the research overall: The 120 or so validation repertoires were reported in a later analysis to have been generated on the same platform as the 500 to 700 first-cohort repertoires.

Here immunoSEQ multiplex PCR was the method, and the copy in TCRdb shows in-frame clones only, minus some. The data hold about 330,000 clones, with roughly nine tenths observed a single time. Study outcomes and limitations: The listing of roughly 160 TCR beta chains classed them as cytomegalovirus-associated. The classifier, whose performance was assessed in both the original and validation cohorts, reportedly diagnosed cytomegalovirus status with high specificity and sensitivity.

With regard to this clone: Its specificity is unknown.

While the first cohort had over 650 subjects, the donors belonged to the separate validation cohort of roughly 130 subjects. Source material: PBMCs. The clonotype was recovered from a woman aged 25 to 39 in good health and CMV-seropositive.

The DNA for the CDR3 is TGTGCCAGCAGTTTGGTTCGTAGTCCCTCCGAGCAGTACTTC. Amino acids: CASSLVRSPSEQYF. The rearrangement joins TRBV28 to TRBJ2-7; unclear D gene. The CDR3 extends over 14 amino acids. Germline-derived CDR1 and CDR2 are MDHEN and SYDVKM. V dropped 3 bases and J dropped 6 bases, with 15 bases sitting between them.